The 24 T cell receptor beta chains below all came from one sample that was sequenced in a study of CD8 T cells in ankylosing spondylitis. TCRdb passed the 5' RACE reads through MiXCR, listing each CDR3 protein once. The sample carries roughly 260,000 distinct CDR3 sequences, around 20% recorded once. The source material was blood, either unsorted or a sorted T cell fraction (not recorded which). Every receptor here comes from a male donor with ankylosing spondylitis or in good health (not recorded which).

Comments on this clonotype: The junction does not match germline at one end; this may be a read error. This rearrangement joins TRBV5-1 to TRBJ2-5; D gene ambiguous. This CDR3 is 15 amino acids long. From germline, CDR1 is SGHRS and CDR2 YFSETQ. The CDR3 here is CASSLAAIPQETQHF. In nucleotides, the CDR3 is TGCGCCAGCAGCTTGGCTGCGATCCCGCAAGAGACCCAGCACTTC.

The chain uses TRBV7-3 and TRBJ2-1; D ambiguous. The CDR3 sequence is 13 residues long. Germline loops: CDR1 SGHTA, CDR2 FQGTGA. The V and J ends lost 1 base and 7 bases respectively, with 8 bases between them. Written as DNA, the CDR3 is TGTGCCAGCAGCTTAAGTGCGGTAAATGAGCAGTTCTTC. Protein: CASSLSAVNEQFF.

The chain links TRBV6-5 to TRBJ2-3; D gene unclear. The CDR3 loop spans 13 amino acids. V dropped 0 bases and J dropped 7 bases, with 8 bases sitting between them. Germline CDR1 reads MNHEY; CDR2 reads SVGAGI. CDR3 DNA sequence: TGTGCCAGCAGTTACTCGTCTAGGTATACGCAGTATTTT. This codes for CASSYSSRYTQYF.

The chain combines TRBV9 with TRBJ2-5; D may be TRBD2 (5 bases). Germline-derived CDR1 and CDR2 are SGDLS and YYNGEE. The V gene lost 3 bases and the J gene lost 5 bases, with 17 bases spanning the gap. This CDR3 has 15 residues. CDR3 loop: CASSASGESWETQYF. CDR3 DNA: TGTGCCAGCAGCGCCAGCGGCGAGTCTTGGGAGACCCAGTACTTC.

This clonotype came up a few times. The chain couples TRBV6-6 to TRBJ1-1; D is unresolved. This CDR3 comprises 13 residues. V was cut by 2 bases and J by 8 bases, with 12 bases left in between. The germline CDR1 and CDR2 sequences are MNHNY and SVGAGI (reference sequence). CDR3 nucleotides: TGTGCCAGCAGTTACCAAGGGAGGGAAGAAGCTTTCTTT. It translates to CASSYQGREEAFF.

This clonotype was found a few times. This chain connects TRBV7-7 to TRBJ1-6; D gene unclear. The CDR3 loop spans 13 amino acids. Germline V CDR1 and CDR2: SSHAT, FNYEAQ (reference sequence). V lost 8 bases and J 8 bases, leaving 13 bases between the germline ends. The CDR3 DNA follows: TGTGCCAGCCCCACAGAGCCCTATTCACCCCTCCACTTT. This encodes CASPTEPYSPLHF.

The chain is built from TRBV7-9 and TRBJ2-1; TRBD1 might be the D (6 bases). Germline-derived CDR1 and CDR2 are SEHNR and FQNEAQ (reference sequence). This CDR3 has 16 amino acids. V dropped 4 bases and J dropped 5 bases, with 18 bases sitting between them. DNA for the CDR3: TGTGCCAGCAGCTCACCGGGACATTTACCCAACAATGAGCAGTTCTTC. Encoded protein: CASSSPGHLPNNEQFF.

This clonotype was seen only a few times. The chain links TRBV15 to TRBJ2-7, with a possible D match to TRBD2 (6 bases). V was clipped by 0 bases and J by 5 bases, with 11 bases between them. CDR1 and CDR2 from the germline V gene are LNHNV and YYDKDF (reference sequence). The CDR3 consists of 14 residues. CDR3 loop: CATSRDRGSHEQYV. CDR3 nucleotide sequence: TGTGCCACCAGCAGAGATCGGGGGTCCCACGAGCAGTACGTC.

The rearrangement joins TRBV20-1 to TRBJ1-5; no definite D call. The CDR3 totals 14 residues. V was shortened by 1 base and J by 0 bases, with 7 bases between the two germline ends. Germline assignment: CDR1 DFQATT and CDR2 SNEGSKA (reference sequence). CDR3 DNA: TGCAGTGCTAGAGGGGTCCCTAGCAATCAGCCCCAGCATTTT. Translating gives CSARGVPSNQPQHF.

This chain links TRBV28 with TRBJ2-3; either TRBD1 or TRBD2 may supply D (5 bases each). CDR3 length: 16 amino acids. The V end was cut by 2 bases, the J end by 4 bases, with 16 bases between. Germline V lookup: CDR1 MDHEN, CDR2 SYDVKM. CDR3 in DNA: TGTGCCAGCAGTTTAATTAGCGCGAGGGGCGCAGATACGCAGTATTTT. Protein: CASSLISARGADTQYF.

This clonotype was counted only a few times. In DNA form, the CDR3 reads TGCGCCAGCAGCAACGGGGGGCCCGGTACCGGGGAGCTGTTTTTT. This gives the protein CASSNGGPGTGELFF. This chain links TRBV5-1 with TRBJ2-2; TRBD2 is a possible D gene (7 bases). V lost 4 bases and J lost 5, with 15 bases in between. CDR3 length: 15 amino acids. The germline gives CDR1 SGHRS, CDR2 YFSETQ.

The J gene is TRBJ1-1, the V gene TRBV3-1; tentative D call: TRBD1 (5 bases). Germline V lookup: CDR1 LGHDT, CDR2 YNNKEL (reference sequence). Trimming took 7 bases from V and 1 from J, leaving 16 bases between them. The CDR3 loop spans 15 amino acids. CDR3 loop: CASTLLDSGNTEAFF. The CDR3, as DNA: TGTGCCAGCACCCTCCTTGACAGCGGGAACACTGAAGCTTTCTTT.

This clonotype was recorded a few times. CDR3 nucleotide sequence: TGCAGTGCTAGACCGGGACTAGCGGGTGTACCTTCCTACGAGCAGTACGTC. Its protein is CSARPGLAGVPSYEQYV. The V gene is TRBV20-1, the J gene TRBJ2-7, with TRBD2 identical over 12 bases. Germline CDR1 is DFQATT and CDR2 is SNEGSKA (reference sequence). CDR3 size: 17 residues. V lost 2 bases and J lost 1; bases outside the gene matches: 9.

This clonotype showed up just a few times. V usage is TRBV20-1 and J usage is TRBJ2-3; the D gene could be TRBD1 or TRBD2 (6 bases each). The CDR3 loop spans 15 amino acids. CDR1 DFQATT and CDR2 SNEGSKA come from the germline V gene (reference sequence). Deletions cut 4 bases from V and 6 bases from J, with 20 bases between. The CDR3 nucleotides are TGCAGTGCTACCACCAGGGGAGGAAATTGGGATACGCAGTATTTT. Encoded protein: CSATTRGGNWDTQYF.

This clonotype was found many times. V and J are TRBV28 and TRBJ1-1; D is unclear. The germline V gene encodes CDR1 MDHEN and CDR2 SYDVKM. The CDR3 spans 14 residues. The V end lost 8 bases, the J end lost 4 bases, and 17 bases lay between the germline ends. The chain's CDR3 is CASLRSQLSTEAFF. CDR3 nucleotide sequence: TGTGCCAGCCTCAGGTCACAGCTGAGCACTGAAGCTTTCTTT.

In its sample, this clonotype was seen a few times. The rearrangement uses TRBV9 and TRBJ2-4; D is undetermined. CDR3 length: 19 residues. Looked up from germline, CDR1 is SGDLS and CDR2 is YYNGEE. V lost 4 bases and J 0 bases, leaving 23 bases between the germline ends. The CDR3, as DNA: TGTGCCAGCAGCTCCCCCGGGCACGGAAATACTCTAGCCAAAAACATTCAGTACTTC. Its protein is CASSSPGHGNTLAKNIQYF.

The genes are TRBV27 and TRBJ2-2, with 13 nucleotides matching TRBD2. There are 16 residues in the CDR3. The germline CDR1 and CDR2 sequences are MNHEY and SMNVEV (reference sequence). V dropped 3 bases and J dropped 6; count of bases not matched to a gene: 4. CDR3 sequence (DNA): TGTGCCAGCAGTTTTACTAGCGGGGGGGCCCCCGGGGAGCTGTTTTTT. It encodes CASSFTSGGAPGELFF.

In its sample, this clonotype was seen many times. This chain uses TRBV12-3 or TRBV12-4 with TRBJ2-5; the D call may be TRBD1 or TRBD2 (5 bases each). Trimming took off 2 bases at V and 5 bases at J, with 9 bases between the two ends. The CDR3 consists of 13 residues. The CDR3 spells CASSLLAGETQYF. In DNA form, the CDR3 reads TGTGCCAGCAGTTTACTAGCAGGGGAGACCCAGTACTTC.

The genes are TRBV20-1 and TRBJ2-1, with TRBD2 matching over 10 bases. Trimming at V came to 1 base and at J to 6 bases, leaving 0 bases not matched to a gene. There are 13 residues in the CDR3. Germline V gives CDR1 DFQATT, CDR2 SNEGSKA (reference sequence). The CDR3 loop reads CSARGLAGNEQFF. DNA for the CDR3: TGCAGTGCTAGAGGACTAGCGGGCAATGAGCAGTTCTTC.

This clonotype was found once. The V gene is TRBV30, the J gene TRBJ1-1; 9 positions match TRBD1. Germline values: CDR1 GTSNPN, CDR2 SVGIG (reference sequence). Trimming cost V 0 bases and J 5 bases; bases outside gene matches: 7. The CDR3 spans 15 residues. The CDR3 DNA sequence: TGTGCCTGGAGTGTACAGGGGGCTCGCGGGACTGAAGCTTTCTTT. Protein product: CAWSVQGARGTEAFF.

Notes on this clonotype: Likely a read error: the CDR3 ends without its conserved phenylalanine or tryptophan. This chain links TRBV29-1 with TRBJ1-5, with D possibly TRBD1 on 5 matching bases. The CDR3 loop spans 16 amino acids. The germline CDR1 and CDR2 sequences are SQVTM and ANQGSEA. Trimming removed 0 bases from V and 4 bases from J, with 16 bases in between. Written as DNA, the CDR3 is TGCAGCGTTGAAGAAAAGGGTGGGGGTTCTAATCAGCCCCAGCATCTT. This translates into CSVEEKGGGSNQPQHL.

This clonotype was seen a few times. The gene calls are TRBV5-1 and TRBJ1-4; D unclear. CDR3 length: 14 residues. Germline V CDR1 and CDR2: SGHRS, YFSETQ. Trimming left V 4 bases short and J 2 bases short, with 9 bases between. The CDR3 DNA reads as TGCGCCAGCAGCCTCCTGGGGACTAATGAAAAACTGTTTTTT. This codes for CASSLLGTNEKLFF. Together with reference TRBV5-1 and TRBJ1-4, the CDR3 gives the full variable domain: KAGVTQTPRYLIKTRGQQVTLSCSPISGHRSVSWYQQTPGQGLQFLFEYFSETQRNKGNFPGRFSGRQFSNSRSEMNVSTLELGDSALYLCASSLLGTNEKLFFGSGTQLSVL.

This clonotype was detected a few times. The chain combines TRBV6-6 with TRBJ2-7; D remains ambiguous. Germline V gene lookup returns CDR1 MNHNY and CDR2 SVGAGI (reference sequence). Trimming took 8 bases from V and 6 from J, leaving 14 bases between them. This CDR3 has 12 residues. CDR3 sequence reads: CASALPGLEQYV. The CDR3 DNA sequence: TGTGCCAGCGCCTTGCCCGGGCTCGAGCAGTACGTC.

This clonotype was seen repeatedly, ten times or more. The V call is TRBV6-5, the J call TRBJ2-1; D call uncertain. Germline V gene lookup returns CDR1 MNHEY and CDR2 SVGAGI. The CDR3 sequence is 11 residues long. V was trimmed by 6 bases and J by 4 bases, leaving 4 bases between them. The CDR3 bases are TGTGCCAGCAGGGCGTACAATGAGCAGTTCTTC. Protein sequence: CASRAYNEQFF.